The source of this T cell receptor beta chain is a study of cytomegalovirus exposure and HLA in healthy donors. Germline trimming cut 5 bases from V and 0 bases from J; bases unmatched to any gene: 9. The CDR3 is 16 amino acids. Germline assignment: CDR1 SGHRS and CDR2 YFSETQ. In the PCR, 60 Vbeta and 13 Jbeta primers were used. Profiling relied on immunoSEQ multiplex PCR, and the TCRdb table lists in-frame clones only, not all of them. This table has about 120,000 clones, approximately 80% appearing once. In this sample, this clone turned up a few times. The chain recombines TRBV5-1 with TRBJ2-3, with 7 bases aligning to TRBD1. The sample comprised PBMCs. This TCR came from a man aged 50 to 59 in good health and CMV-seropositive. CDR3: CASRPPGTASTDTQYF. For the CDR3, the DNA is TGCGCCAGCAGACCTCCGGGGACAGCCAGCACAGATACGCAGTATTTT.